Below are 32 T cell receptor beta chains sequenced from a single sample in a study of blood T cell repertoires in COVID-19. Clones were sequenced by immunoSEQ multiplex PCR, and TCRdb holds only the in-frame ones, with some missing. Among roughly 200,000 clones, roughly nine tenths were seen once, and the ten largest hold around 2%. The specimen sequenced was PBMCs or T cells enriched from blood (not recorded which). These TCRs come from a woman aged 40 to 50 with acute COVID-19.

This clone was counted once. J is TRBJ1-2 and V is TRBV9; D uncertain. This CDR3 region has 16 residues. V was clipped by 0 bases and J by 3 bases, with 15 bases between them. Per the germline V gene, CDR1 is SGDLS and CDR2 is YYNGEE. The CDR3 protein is CASSVELSHRDYGYTF. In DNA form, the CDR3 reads TGTGCCAGCAGCGTAGAATTGTCCCATCGGGACTATGGCTACACCTTC.

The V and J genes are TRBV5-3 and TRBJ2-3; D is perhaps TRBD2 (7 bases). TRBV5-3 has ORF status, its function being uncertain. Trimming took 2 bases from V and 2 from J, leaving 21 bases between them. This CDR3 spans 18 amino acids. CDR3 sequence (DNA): TGTGCCAGAAGCTTAGGCTACGGCGGGGGCCTATTCACAGATACGCAGTATTTT. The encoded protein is CARSLGYGGGLFTDTQYF.

CDR3 nucleotide sequence: TGTGCCAGTAGAGATACTGGGGGGGCTGGTGAAAAACTGTTTTTT. It yields the protein CASRDTGGAGEKLFF. This sequence joins TRBV19 and TRBJ1-4; D possibly corresponds to TRBD1 (6 bases). Germline loops: CDR1 LNHDA, CDR2 SQIVND (reference sequence). The CDR3 extends over 15 amino acids. Between the trimmed V and J ends, which lost 6 bases and 7 bases, there was a span of 18 bases.

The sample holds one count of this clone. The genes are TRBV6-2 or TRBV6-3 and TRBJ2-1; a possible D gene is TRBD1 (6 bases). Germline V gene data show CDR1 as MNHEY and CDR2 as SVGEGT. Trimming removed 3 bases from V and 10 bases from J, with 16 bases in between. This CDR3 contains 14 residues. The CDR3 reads CASSYRGQTREQFF. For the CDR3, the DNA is TGTGCCAGCAGTTATAGAGGACAGACAAGGGAGCAGTTCTTC.

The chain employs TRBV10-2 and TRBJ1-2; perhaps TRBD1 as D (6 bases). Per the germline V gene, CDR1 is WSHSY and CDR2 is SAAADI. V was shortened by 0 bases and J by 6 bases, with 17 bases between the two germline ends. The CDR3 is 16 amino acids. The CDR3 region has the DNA TGCGCCAGCAGTGAGTCACTAAGTAACAGGGTGGATGGCTACACCTTC. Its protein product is CASSESLSNRVDGYTF.

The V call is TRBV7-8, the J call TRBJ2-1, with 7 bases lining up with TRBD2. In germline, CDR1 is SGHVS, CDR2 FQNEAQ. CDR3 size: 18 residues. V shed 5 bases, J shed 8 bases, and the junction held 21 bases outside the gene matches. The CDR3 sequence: CASSPTLLSRTSTYEQFF. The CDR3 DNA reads TGTGCCAGCAGCCCAACCCTACTCAGCAGGACTAGTACCTATGAGCAGTTCTTC.

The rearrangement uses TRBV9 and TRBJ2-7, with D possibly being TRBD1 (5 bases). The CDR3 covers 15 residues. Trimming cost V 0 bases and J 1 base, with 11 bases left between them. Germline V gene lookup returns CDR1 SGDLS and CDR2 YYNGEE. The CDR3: CASSVGRDSSYEQYF. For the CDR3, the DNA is TGTGCCAGCAGCGTAGGCAGGGATTCGTCCTACGAGCAGTACTTC.

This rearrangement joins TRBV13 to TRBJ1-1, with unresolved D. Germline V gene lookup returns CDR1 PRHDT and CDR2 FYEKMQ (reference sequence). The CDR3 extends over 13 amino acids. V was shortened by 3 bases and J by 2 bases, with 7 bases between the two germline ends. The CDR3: CASSLGYNTEAFF. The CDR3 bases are TGTGCCAGCAGCTTGGGCTACAACACTGAAGCTTTCTTT.

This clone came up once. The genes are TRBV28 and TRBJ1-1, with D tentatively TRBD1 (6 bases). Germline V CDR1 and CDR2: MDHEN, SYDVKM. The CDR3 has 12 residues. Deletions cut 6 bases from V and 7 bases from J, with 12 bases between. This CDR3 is CASRQGPHEAFF. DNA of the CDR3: TGTGCCAGCAGGCAGGGGCCCCATGAAGCTTTCTTT.

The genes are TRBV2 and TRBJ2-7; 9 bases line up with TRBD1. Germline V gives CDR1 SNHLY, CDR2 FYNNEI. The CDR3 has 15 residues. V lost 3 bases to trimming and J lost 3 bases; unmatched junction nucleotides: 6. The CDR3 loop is CASSDPPGQGYEQYF. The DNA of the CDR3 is TGTGCCAGCAGTGATCCCCCGGGACAGGGCTACGAGCAGTACTTC.

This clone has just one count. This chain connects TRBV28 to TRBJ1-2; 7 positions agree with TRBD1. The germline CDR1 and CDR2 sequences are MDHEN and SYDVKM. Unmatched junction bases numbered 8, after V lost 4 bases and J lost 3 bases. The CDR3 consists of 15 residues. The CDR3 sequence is CASSSSTGYDYGYTF. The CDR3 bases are TGTGCCAGCAGTTCATCGACAGGGTACGACTATGGCTACACCTTC.

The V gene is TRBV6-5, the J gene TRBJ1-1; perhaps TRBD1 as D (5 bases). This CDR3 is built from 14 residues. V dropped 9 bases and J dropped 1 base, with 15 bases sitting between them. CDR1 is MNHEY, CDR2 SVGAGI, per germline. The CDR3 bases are TGTGCCAGTATTAAAGGACAACCGAACACTGAAGCTTTCTTT. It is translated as CASIKGQPNTEAFF.

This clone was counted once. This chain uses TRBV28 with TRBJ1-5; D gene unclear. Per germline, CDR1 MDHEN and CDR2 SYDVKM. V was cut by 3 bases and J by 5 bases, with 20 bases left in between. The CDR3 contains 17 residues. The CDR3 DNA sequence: TGTGCCAGCAGTTTCGGTACCGATCTTGCTGTCGATCAGCCCCAGCATTTT. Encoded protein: CASSFGTDLAVDQPQHF.

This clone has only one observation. As DNA, the CDR3 is TGCAGCGTTGGGCACAGAAACACTGAAGCTTTCTTT. It is translated as CSVGHRNTEAFF. The V gene is TRBV29-1, the J gene TRBJ1-1; D is ambiguous. The V end was cut by 4 bases, the J end by 2 bases, with 8 bases between. The CDR3 is 12 amino acids. The germline CDR1 and CDR2 sequences are SQVTM and ANQGSEA.

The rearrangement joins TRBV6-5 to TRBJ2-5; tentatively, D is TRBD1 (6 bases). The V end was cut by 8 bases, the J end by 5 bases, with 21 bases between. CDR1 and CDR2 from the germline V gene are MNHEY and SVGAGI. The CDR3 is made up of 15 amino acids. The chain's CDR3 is CASRKTGSVRETQYF. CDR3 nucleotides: TGTGCCAGCCGAAAAACAGGGTCCGTCCGGGAGACCCAGTACTTC.

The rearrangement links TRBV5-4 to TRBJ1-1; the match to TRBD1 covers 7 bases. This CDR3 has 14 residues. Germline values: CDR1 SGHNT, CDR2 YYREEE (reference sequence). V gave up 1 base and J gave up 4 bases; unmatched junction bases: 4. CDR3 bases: TGTGCCAGCAGCTTGACAGGGGACGCCACTGAAGCTTTCTTT. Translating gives CASSLTGDATEAFF.

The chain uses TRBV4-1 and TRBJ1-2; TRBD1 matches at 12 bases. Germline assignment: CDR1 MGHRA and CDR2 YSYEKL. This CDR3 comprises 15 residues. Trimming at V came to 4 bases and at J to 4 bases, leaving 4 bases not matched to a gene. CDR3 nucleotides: TGCGCCAGCAGCCTGGGACAGGGGGCCCCCTATGGCTACACCTTC. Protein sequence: CASSLGQGAPYGYTF.

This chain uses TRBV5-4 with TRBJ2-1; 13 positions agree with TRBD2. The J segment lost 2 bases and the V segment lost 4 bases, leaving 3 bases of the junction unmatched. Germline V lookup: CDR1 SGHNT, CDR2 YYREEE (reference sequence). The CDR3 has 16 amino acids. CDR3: CASSRGTSGTYNEQFF. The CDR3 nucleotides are TGTGCCAGCAGCAGAGGGACTAGCGGGACCTACAATGAGCAGTTCTTC.

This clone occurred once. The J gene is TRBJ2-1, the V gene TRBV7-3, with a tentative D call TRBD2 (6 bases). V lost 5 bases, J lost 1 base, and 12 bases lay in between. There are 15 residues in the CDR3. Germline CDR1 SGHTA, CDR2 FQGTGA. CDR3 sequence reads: CASSIGTASYNEQFF. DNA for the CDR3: TGTGCCAGCAGCATCGGGACTGCGTCCTACAATGAGCAGTTCTTC. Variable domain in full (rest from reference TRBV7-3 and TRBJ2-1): GAGVSQTPSNKVTEKGKYVELRCDPISGHTALYWYRQSLGQGPEFLIYFQGTGAADDSGLPNDRFFAVRPEGSVSTLKIQRTERGDSAVYLCASSIGTASYNEQFFGPGTRLTVL.

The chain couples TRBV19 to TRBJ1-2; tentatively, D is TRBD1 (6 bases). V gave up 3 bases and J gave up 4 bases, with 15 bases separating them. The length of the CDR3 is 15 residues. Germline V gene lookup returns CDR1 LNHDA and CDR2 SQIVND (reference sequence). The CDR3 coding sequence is TGTGCCAGTAGTATCACAAGACAGGACGCCTATGGCTACACCTTC. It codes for CASSITRQDAYGYTF.

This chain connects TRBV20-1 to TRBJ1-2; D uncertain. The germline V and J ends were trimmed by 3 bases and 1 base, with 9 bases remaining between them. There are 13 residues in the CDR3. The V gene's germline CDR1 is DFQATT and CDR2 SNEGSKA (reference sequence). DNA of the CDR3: TGCAGTGCTAGTGGTGGCAGTAACTATGGCTACACCTTC. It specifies CSASGGSNYGYTF.

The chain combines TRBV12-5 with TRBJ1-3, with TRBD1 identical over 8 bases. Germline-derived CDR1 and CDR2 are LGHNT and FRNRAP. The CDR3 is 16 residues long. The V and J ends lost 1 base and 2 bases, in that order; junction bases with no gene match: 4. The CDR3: CASGLGLTGAGNTIYF. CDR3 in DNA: TGTGCTAGTGGTTTGGGGTTGACAGGGGCTGGAAACACCATATATTTT.

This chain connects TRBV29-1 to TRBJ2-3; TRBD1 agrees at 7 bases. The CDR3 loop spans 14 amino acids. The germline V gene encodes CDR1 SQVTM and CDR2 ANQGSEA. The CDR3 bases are TGCAGTTCCTCGGACAGGATCCAGATAGATACGCAGTATTTT. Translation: CSSSDRIQIDTQYF.

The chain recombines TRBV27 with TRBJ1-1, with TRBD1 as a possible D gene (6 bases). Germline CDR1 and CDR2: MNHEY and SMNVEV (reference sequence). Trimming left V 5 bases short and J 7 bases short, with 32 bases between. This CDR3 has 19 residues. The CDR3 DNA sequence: TGTGCCAGCAGTACCCTCTTTCTGACAGGTTCCACCTCCCCGTTTGAAGCTTTCTTT. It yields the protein CASSTLFLTGSTSPFEAFF.

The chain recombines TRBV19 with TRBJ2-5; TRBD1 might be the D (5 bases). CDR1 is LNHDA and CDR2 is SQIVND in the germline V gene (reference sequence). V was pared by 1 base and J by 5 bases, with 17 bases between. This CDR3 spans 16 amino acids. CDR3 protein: CASSIVMQGSRETQYF. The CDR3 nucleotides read TGTGCCAGTAGTATAGTGATGCAGGGTTCGCGGGAGACCCAGTACTTC.

The CDR3 protein is CASSVRQGGTGELFF. The CDR3 nucleotides are TGTGCCAGTAGTGTCCGACAGGGAGGCACCGGGGAGCTGTTTTTT. The chain joins TRBV19 to TRBJ2-2, with a weak D call TRBD1 (7 bases). In germline, CDR1 is LNHDA, CDR2 SQIVND (reference sequence). V lost 5 bases and J lost 4, with 14 bases in between. The CDR3 sequence is 15 residues long.

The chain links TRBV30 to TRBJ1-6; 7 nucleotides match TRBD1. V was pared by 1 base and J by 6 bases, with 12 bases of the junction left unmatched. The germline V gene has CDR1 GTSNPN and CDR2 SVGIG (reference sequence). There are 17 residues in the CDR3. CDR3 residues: CAWSAGTGAHINSPLHF. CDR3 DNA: TGTGCCTGGAGTGCGGGTACAGGGGCCCATATTAATTCACCCCTCCACTTT.

CDR3 DNA sequence: TGCGCCAGCAGCCAAGTCCCTATCTCTGGAAACACCATATATTTT. This codes for CASSQVPISGNTIYF. This chain links TRBV4-1 with TRBJ1-3; unclear D gene. From germline, CDR1 is MGHRA and CDR2 YSYEKL. The CDR3 has 15 amino acids. V shed 1 base and J shed 0 bases, with 7 bases lying between them.

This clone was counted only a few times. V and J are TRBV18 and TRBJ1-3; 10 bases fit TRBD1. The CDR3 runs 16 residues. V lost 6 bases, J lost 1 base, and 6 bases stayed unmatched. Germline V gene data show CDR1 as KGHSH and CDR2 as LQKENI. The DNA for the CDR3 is TGTGCCAGCTCGTACCGGGACAGGGGTTCTGGAAACACCATATATTTT. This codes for CASSYRDRGSGNTIYF.

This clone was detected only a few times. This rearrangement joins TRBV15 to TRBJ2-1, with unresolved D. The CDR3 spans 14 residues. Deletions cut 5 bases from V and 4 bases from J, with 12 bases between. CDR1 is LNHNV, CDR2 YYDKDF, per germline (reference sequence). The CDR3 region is CATSSRLGYNEQFF. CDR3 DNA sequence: TGTGCCACCAGCTCTCGACTGGGTTACAATGAGCAGTTCTTC.

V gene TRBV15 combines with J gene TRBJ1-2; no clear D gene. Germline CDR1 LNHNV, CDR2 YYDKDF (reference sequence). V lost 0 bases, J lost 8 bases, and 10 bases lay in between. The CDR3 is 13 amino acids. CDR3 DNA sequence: TGTGCCACCAGCAGAGACACAGCTGGCGGCTACACCTTC. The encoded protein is CATSRDTAGGYTF.

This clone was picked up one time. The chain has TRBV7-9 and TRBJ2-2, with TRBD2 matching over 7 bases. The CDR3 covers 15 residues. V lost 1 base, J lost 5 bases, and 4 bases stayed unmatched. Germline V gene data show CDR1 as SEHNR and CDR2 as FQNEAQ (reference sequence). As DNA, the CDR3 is TGTGCCAGCAGCTTAGGAGGGCGGGGGACCGGGGAGCTGTTTTTT. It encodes CASSLGGRGTGELFF.